The rows below give T cell receptor beta chains drawn from one sample of a study of T cell responses to AZD1222 COVID-19 vaccine. Profiling relied on immunoSEQ multiplex PCR, and the TCRdb table lists in-frame clones only, not all of them. The data show 99,000 or so clones, 88% seen once. The sequencing here drew on peripheral blood, taken on day 0 of AZD1222 vaccination. These receptors originate from an adult in good health. Both conserved end residues are part of each CDR3. D genes are given only for firm matches. Size is omitted from some rows. Given values are once, few, many or a class for expanded clones.

clone_size: .
v_call: TRBV6-1
d_call: TRBD1
j_call: TRBJ2-5
cdr3_nt: TGTGCCAGCAGTGAAGTAGGGGGCGGCGAGACCCAGTACTTC
cdr3_aa: CASSEVGGGETQYF

clone_size: .
v_call: TRBV5-4
d_call: TRBD2
j_call: TRBJ2-5
cdr3_nt: TGTGCCAGCAGCTCTACTAGCGCCGGGGCGGAGACCCAGTACTTC
cdr3_aa: CASSSTSAGAETQYF

clone_size: .
v_call: TRBV27
d_call: TRBD1
j_call: TRBJ2-1
cdr3_nt: TGTGCCAGCAGTTGGGCGACAGGGGGCAATGAGCAGTTCTTC
cdr3_aa: CASSWATGGNEQFF

clone_size: .
v_call: TRBV5-1
d_call: TRBD2
j_call: TRBJ2-7
cdr3_nt: TGCGCCAGCAGCTTGGGACTAGCGGGGCACTACGAGCAGTACTTC
cdr3_aa: CASSLGLAGHYEQYF

clone_size: .
v_call: TRBV28
d_call: .
j_call: TRBJ2-7
cdr3_nt: TGTGCCAGCAGAACAGGGATTATTTACGAGCAGTACTTC
cdr3_aa: CASRTGIIYEQYF

clone_size: .
v_call: TRBV10-3
d_call: .
j_call: TRBJ1-3
cdr3_nt: TGTGCCATCAGTGAGTCTGGCAGCTCTGGAAACACCATATATTTT
cdr3_aa: CAISESGSSGNTIYF

clone_size: .
v_call: TRBV7-2
d_call: .
j_call: TRBJ2-1
cdr3_nt: TGTGCCAGCAGCTTTCCGGGACTTTTCAATGAGCAGTTCTTC
cdr3_aa: CASSFPGLFNEQFF

clone_size: .
v_call: TRBV10-3
d_call: TRBD1
j_call: TRBJ2-3
cdr3_nt: TGTGCCTTCCGGGGACAGGGCTTCACAGATACGCAGTATTTT
cdr3_aa: CAFRGQGFTDTQYF

clone_size: .
v_call: TRBV7-3
d_call: .
j_call: TRBJ2-2
cdr3_nt: TGTGCCAGCAGCTTCGGGTCCGGGGAGCTGTTTTTT
cdr3_aa: CASSFGSGELFF

clone_size: .
v_call: TRBV10-3
d_call: TRBD1
j_call: TRBJ1-1
cdr3_nt: TGTGCCATCAACCCGACAGGGCCCGACACTGAAGCTTTCTTT
cdr3_aa: CAINPTGPDTEAFF

clone_size: .
v_call: TRBV9
d_call: TRBD2
j_call: TRBJ2-7
cdr3_nt: TGTGCCAGCAGCCCCACTAGCGGGAGCCCCTCCTACGAGCAGTACTTC
cdr3_aa: CASSPTSGSPSYEQYF

clone_size: .
v_call: TRBV9
d_call: .
j_call: TRBJ2-3
cdr3_nt: TGTGCCAGCAAACAGGGAAGTGGCACAGATACGCAGTATTTT
cdr3_aa: CASKQGSGTDTQYF

clone_size: .
v_call: TRBV11-2
d_call: TRBD2
j_call: TRBJ2-5
cdr3_nt: TGTGCCAGCAGCTTAGTGTTGACTAGCGGACAAGAGACCCAGTACTTC
cdr3_aa: CASSLVLTSGQETQYF

clone_size: .
v_call: TRBV5-1
d_call: .
j_call: TRBJ2-7
cdr3_nt: TGCGCCAGCAGCTTGGCGGTGGGAGGGGGCTACGAGCAGTACTTC
cdr3_aa: CASSLAVGGGYEQYF

clone_size: .
v_call: TRBV6-2/TRBV6-3
d_call: .
j_call: TRBJ2-7
cdr3_nt: TGTGCCAGCAGTTACTCGACGGGGGCATTGGACGAGCAGTACTTC
cdr3_aa: CASSYSTGALDEQYF

clone_size: .
v_call: TRBV2
d_call: TRBD1
j_call: TRBJ1-5
cdr3_nt: TGTGCCAGCAGCGATGACAGGGGAGATCAGCCCCAGCATTTT
cdr3_aa: CASSDDRGDQPQHF

clone_size: .
v_call: TRBV4-3
d_call: TRBD2
j_call: TRBJ2-1
cdr3_nt: TGCGCCAGCAGCCAGGGGGGGGGACTAGGATTATTTGAGCAGTTCTTC
cdr3_aa: CASSQGGGLGLFEQFF

clone_size: .
v_call: TRBV24-1
d_call: .
j_call: TRBJ1-3
cdr3_nt: TGTGCCACCAGTGCAAATGGGGGGGGCGACGACACCATATATTTT
cdr3_aa: CATSANGGGDDTIYF

clone_size: once
v_call: TRBV4-2
d_call: .
j_call: TRBJ1-1
cdr3_nt: TGTGCCAGCAGCCAAGGGCAGCTCGCGAACACTGAAGCTTTCTTT
cdr3_aa: CASSQGQLANTEAFF

clone_size: once
v_call: TRBV19
d_call: .
j_call: TRBJ1-5
cdr3_nt: TGTGCCAGTAGTATAGGGGGTGGACAGCCCCAGCATTTT
cdr3_aa: CASSIGGGQPQHF

clone_size: few
v_call: TRBV9
d_call: .
j_call: TRBJ2-5
cdr3_nt: TGTGCCAGCAGCGTAGTTCTAGGAGAGACCCAGTACTTC
cdr3_aa: CASSVVLGETQYF

clone_size: .
v_call: TRBV10-2
d_call: .
j_call: TRBJ1-1
cdr3_nt: TGCGCCAGCAGTGAGCCCGACCCTTACACTGAAGCTTTCTTT
cdr3_aa: CASSEPDPYTEAFF

clone_size: .
v_call: TRBV7-9
d_call: TRBD2
j_call: TRBJ2-7
cdr3_nt: TGTGCCAGCAACGGGAGGAATTCCTACGAGCAGTACTTC
cdr3_aa: CASNGRNSYEQYF

clone_size: .
v_call: TRBV7-8
d_call: TRBD2
j_call: TRBJ2-1
cdr3_nt: TGTGCCAGCAGCCGGACTAGCGCTAGCTCCTACAATGAGCAGTTCTTC
cdr3_aa: CASSRTSASSYNEQFF

clone_size: .
v_call: TRBV19
d_call: .
j_call: TRBJ1-2
cdr3_nt: TGTGCCAGTAGTAGGCAGGCAGGGCCCGTCGCGAGTGGCTACACCTTC
cdr3_aa: CASSRQAGPVASGYTF

clone_size: .
v_call: TRBV10-1
d_call: .
j_call: TRBJ2-2
cdr3_nt: TGCGCCAGCACTAACACTAGAGCGGTCGTGAACACCGGGGAGCTGTTTTTT
cdr3_aa: CASTNTRAVVNTGELFF

clone_size: .
v_call: TRBV30
d_call: TRBD2
j_call: TRBJ2-7
cdr3_nt: TGTGCCTGGTGCGCTAGCGGGGGTTACGAGCAGTACTTC
cdr3_aa: CAWCASGGYEQYF

clone_size: .
v_call: TRBV4-2
d_call: TRBD1
j_call: TRBJ1-1
cdr3_nt: TGTGCCAGCAGCCAGAGGACAGGAAATTTGAACACTGAAGCTTTCTTT
cdr3_aa: CASSQRTGNLNTEAFF

clone_size: .
v_call: TRBV3-1/TRBV3-2
d_call: TRBD1
j_call: TRBJ2-2
cdr3_nt: TGTGCCAGCAGAGGGACAGGGACGAACACCGGGGAGCTGTTTTTT
cdr3_aa: CASRGTGTNTGELFF

clone_size: .
v_call: TRBV18
d_call: TRBD1
j_call: TRBJ2-3
cdr3_nt: TGTGCCAGCTCACCAAGGGACAGGGGTACGACTGATACGCAGTATTTT
cdr3_aa: CASSPRDRGTTDTQYF

clone_size: .
v_call: TRBV2
d_call: .
j_call: TRBJ1-2
cdr3_nt: TGTGCTACAAGGGGCCAGGATCGTTATGGCTACACCTTC
cdr3_aa: CATRGQDRYGYTF

clone_size: .
v_call: TRBV30
d_call: .
j_call: TRBJ2-1
cdr3_nt: TGTGCCTGGAGTGTCCAGGGTTCAAATGAGCAGTTCTTC
cdr3_aa: CAWSVQGSNEQFF

clone_size: few
v_call: TRBV27
d_call: .
j_call: TRBJ2-5
cdr3_nt: TGTGCCAGCAGGCCGACTAGTAACCCGCGAGAGACCCAGTACTTC
cdr3_aa: CASRPTSNPRETQYF

clone_size: .
v_call: TRBV7-6
d_call: TRBD2
j_call: TRBJ2-5
cdr3_nt: TGTGCCAGCAGCTCGGGACTAGGGTTGGTAGAGACCCAGTACTTC
cdr3_aa: CASSSGLGLVETQYF

clone_size: .
v_call: TRBV20-1
d_call: .
j_call: TRBJ1-2
cdr3_nt: TGCAGTGCTAGGGTGTCAGGGGGCTACACCTTC
cdr3_aa: CSARVSGGYTF

clone_size: .
v_call: TRBV11-3
d_call: TRBD1
j_call: TRBJ2-5
cdr3_nt: TGTGCCAGCAGCGTGACAGGGGAAGGGACCCAGTACTTC
cdr3_aa: CASSVTGEGTQYF

clone_size: .
v_call: TRBV7-2
d_call: .
j_call: TRBJ1-3
cdr3_nt: TGTGCCAGCAGCTTTGATACAGGGACTGGAAACACCATATATTTT
cdr3_aa: CASSFDTGTGNTIYF

clone_size: .
v_call: TRBV7-9
d_call: TRBD1
j_call: TRBJ1-6
cdr3_nt: TGTGCCAGCAGCATAAGGACAGGGGGAAATTCACCCCTCCACTTT
cdr3_aa: CASSIRTGGNSPLHF

clone_size: once
v_call: TRBV7-2
d_call: .
j_call: TRBJ2-1
cdr3_nt: TGTGCCAGCAGCCCGAGGAGGGATGAGCAGTTCTTC
cdr3_aa: CASSPRRDEQFF

clone_size: .
v_call: TRBV2
d_call: TRBD1
j_call: TRBJ2-1
cdr3_nt: TGTGCCAGCAGCGAGGGACAGGGGTACAATGAGCAGTTCTTC
cdr3_aa: CASSEGQGYNEQFF

clone_size: .
v_call: TRBV18
d_call: TRBD1
j_call: TRBJ2-5
cdr3_nt: TGTGCCAGCTCACCCGGGACAGGGGGTCAAGAGACCCAGTACTTC
cdr3_aa: CASSPGTGGQETQYF

clone_size: .
v_call: TRBV28
d_call: TRBD2
j_call: TRBJ2-3
cdr3_nt: TGTGCCAGCAGTTTATTCGCCCCCGGCCCCGGGAGGGCAGATACGCAGTATTTT
cdr3_aa: CASSLFAPGPGRADTQYF

clone_size: .
v_call: TRBV19
d_call: .
j_call: TRBJ1-1
cdr3_nt: TGTGCCAGTAGTTTGAACCGGGGGACCTCGAACACTGAAGCTTTCTTT
cdr3_aa: CASSLNRGTSNTEAFF

clone_size: .
v_call: TRBV10-2
d_call: .
j_call: TRBJ2-3
cdr3_nt: TGCGCCAGCAGTCCTAGTGGTACGCAGTATTTT
cdr3_aa: CASSPSGTQYF

clone_size: .
v_call: TRBV7-9
d_call: .
j_call: TRBJ2-2
cdr3_nt: TGTGCCAGCCTCTACGGGGGACAGAGCGCGAACACCGGGGAGCTGTTTTTT
cdr3_aa: CASLYGGQSANTGELFF

clone_size: .
v_call: TRBV25-1
d_call: .
j_call: TRBJ1-1
cdr3_nt: TGTGCCAGCAGTTGGGCGGGCAGCCGTCACACTGAAGCTTTCTTT
cdr3_aa: CASSWAGSRHTEAFF

clone_size: .
v_call: TRBV18
d_call: TRBD1
j_call: TRBJ2-2
cdr3_nt: TGTGCCAGCTCACCCCCGGGACAGGGGACCTGGAGTATCAGGGAGCTGTTTTTT
cdr3_aa: CASSPPGQGTWSIRELFF

clone_size: .
v_call: TRBV28
d_call: .
j_call: TRBJ1-3
cdr3_nt: TGTGCCAGCAGCATTGACAGCTCTGGAAACACCATATATTTT
cdr3_aa: CASSIDSSGNTIYF

clone_size: .
v_call: TRBV5-1
d_call: TRBD1
j_call: TRBJ1-6
cdr3_nt: TGCGCCAGCAGCTTGGGACAGGGGAATTCACCCCTCCACTTT
cdr3_aa: CASSLGQGNSPLHF

clone_size: .
v_call: TRBV3-1/TRBV3-2
d_call: .
j_call: TRBJ1-3
cdr3_nt: TGTGCCAGCAGCCAAGAGGGAACGGGAAACACCATATATTTT
cdr3_aa: CASSQEGTGNTIYF

clone_size: .
v_call: TRBV27
d_call: TRBD2
j_call: TRBJ2-1
cdr3_nt: TGTGCCAGCACCCCGGGACTAGCGGGAGAGGGAGAGCAGTTCTTC
cdr3_aa: CASTPGLAGEGEQFF

clone_size: .
v_call: TRBV7-2
d_call: .
j_call: TRBJ2-5
cdr3_nt: TGTGCCAGCAGCTCCTGGGGACCGGGCCGCCTAGAGACCCAGTACTTC
cdr3_aa: CASSSWGPGRLETQYF

clone_size: once
v_call: TRBV7-9
d_call: TRBD1
j_call: TRBJ1-6
cdr3_nt: TGTGCCAGCAGCTCTGCAGGGGGGTCCTATAATTCACCCCTCCACTTT
cdr3_aa: CASSSAGGSYNSPLHF

clone_size: .
v_call: TRBV19
d_call: TRBD1
j_call: TRBJ2-7
cdr3_nt: TGTGCCAGTAGTCCGGGGACAGGGACTCACGAGCAGTACTTC
cdr3_aa: CASSPGTGTHEQYF

clone_size: .
v_call: TRBV7-3
d_call: .
j_call: TRBJ1-1
cdr3_nt: TGTGCCAGCAGCTTAAATGTGAGGGGGGAAGCTTTCTTT
cdr3_aa: CASSLNVRGEAFF

clone_size: .
v_call: TRBV27
d_call: TRBD2
j_call: TRBJ2-1
cdr3_nt: TGTGCCAGCAGTTTAAGGCTAGCGGGAGGGGGTAATGAGCAGTTCTTC
cdr3_aa: CASSLRLAGGGNEQFF

clone_size: .
v_call: TRBV28
d_call: TRBD1
j_call: TRBJ1-1
cdr3_nt: TGTGCCAGCAGTTATTGGACAGGGGTCGGTGAAGCTTTCTTT
cdr3_aa: CASSYWTGVGEAFF

clone_size: .
v_call: TRBV6-1
d_call: .
j_call: TRBJ2-1
cdr3_nt: TGTGCCAGCAGTGAGGGGGCGGTGGGCAATGAGCAGTTCTTC
cdr3_aa: CASSEGAVGNEQFF

clone_size: few
v_call: TRBV5-4
d_call: .
j_call: TRBJ2-1
cdr3_nt: TGTGCCAGCAGCTCGAATCGGCAGGCAAATGAGCAGTTCTTC
cdr3_aa: CASSSNRQANEQFF

clone_size: .
v_call: TRBV5-5
d_call: TRBD1
j_call: TRBJ1-3
cdr3_nt: TGTGCCAGCAACTCCACAGGGGGAGACTCTGGAAACACCATATATTTT
cdr3_aa: CASNSTGGDSGNTIYF